This TCR beta chain emerged from a study of blood T cell repertoires in COVID-19. Trimming shortened V by 3 bases and J by 0 bases, and 16 bases separated the two germline ends. The CDR3 loop spans 17 amino acids. Per germline, CDR1 PRHDT and CDR2 FYEKMQ (reference sequence). Authors' data handling: Counts of nucleated cells, estimated from reference gene primer amplification, were obtained. This table comes from immunoSEQ multiplex PCR, and its TCRdb copy is limited to in-frame clones, with some not included. The DNA was the basis for D and trimming; V, J and clone size are from that table. In the table there are around 150,000 clones, around 81% of which are singletons.

The TCR originated in a woman in her sixties or seventies with acute or convalescent COVID-19. The J gene is TRBJ2-3, the V gene TRBV13, with D possibly TRBD2 on 6 matching bases. The sequenced sample consisted of peripheral blood. This CDR3 is CASSFHTSQASTDTQYF. The CDR3 DNA sequence: TGTGCCAGCAGCTTTCATACTAGCCAAGCTAGCACAGATACGCAGTATTTT.